This entry features one T cell receptor (beta chain) sequence. Its antigen specificity is not known. No much larger clonotype is one base removed from it; base qualities were not supplied. The germline V gene provides CDR1 KGHDR and CDR2 SFDVKD. V drops 6 bases and J drops 3 bases, leaving 13 bases in between. The CDR3 measures 15 amino acids from cysteine to phenylalanine. Only the CDR3 region is kept as DNA, spanning 45 bases read in frame from base 1. This sample stems from a study of blood T cell repertoires in COVID-19 (dated by TCRdb to the early 2020s). The study in broad terms: Samples from collaborators originated in the United States, Italy and Spain and spanned both the acute and convalescent phases of COVID-19. The material from the prospective study consisted of cDNA or gDNA derived from T cells, B-cell-depleted T cells, or PBMCs. Subjects who had been exposed to COVID-19, were actively infected with it, or had recovered from it provided the deeply sampled blood TCRbeta repertoires that made up the dataset. The repertoires were released in a freely available public database intended as a resource for research on the immune response to SARS-CoV-2. The samples were drawn from the first 160 participants of the ongoing ImmuneRACE study and from more than 1,000 subjects provided by 6 global collaborators. A de-identified subject ID, COVID-19 status, age in years and sex were almost always included in the sample metadata. Where available, HLA class I and class II types were taken from metadata supplied by the sample provider and were not determined by assay-based typing.

Participants in the prospective study were aged roughly 18 to 89 years, lived in about two dozen United States geographic areas, and enrolled through a virtual design. In the prospective study, cohorts were assigned on the basis of participant-reported clinical history obtained from a screening survey and a study questionnaire. Each participant in the prospective study had whole blood, serum and a nasopharyngeal or oropharyngeal swab collected by mobile phlebotomists. Additional blood draws and questionnaires over an approximately 2-month period could optionally be provided by prospective study participants. Blood samples from the prospective study were shipped frozen or at room temperature prior to DNA extraction. Overall study results and their limits: How much clinical and demographic metadata was included differed by source and by participant, and the metadata was provided uncurated.

The immunoSEQ Assay, a bias-controlled multiplex PCR, was used to amplify TCRbeta CDR3 regions from genomic DNA. The study's processing was this. Nucleated cell counts per sample were estimated from amplification of reference gene primers within the assay. To quantify the absolute abundance of each unique TCRbeta CDR3 rearrangement, sequence reads were collapsed and filtered. For each sample, productive Simpson clonality was calculated by taking the square root of Simpson's diversity index across productive rearrangements. TCRdb provides this immuneACCESS table in a form limited to in-frame rearrangements. Some clones are lacking; in checked studies, under half of them reflect an unresolved V gene, and why the rest are absent is not known. That table is the source of V, J and clone size, and D and trimming were worked out from the DNA. The sample profile shows approximately 280,000 clones; around 90% of them were found once. The ten biggest clones cover around 1.7% of the sample.

Sample: PBMCs or T cells enriched from blood (not recorded which). The clonotype originates from a woman between 18 and 29 years old with acute COVID-19. The rearranged segments are TRBV24-1 and TRBJ2-2; a tentative D match to TRBD2 spans 6 bases. The CDR3 reads as follows: CATSNGGADTGELFF. The DNA sequence is TGTGCCACCAGTAATGGCGGGGCGGACACCGGGGAGCTGTTTTTT.